This section outlines one TCR beta chain sequence together with its context. Amplification used 60 Vbeta primers and 13 Jbeta primers. Libraries were prepared by immunoSEQ multiplex PCR; TCRdb keeps only in-frame clonotypes and omits some of them. The data hold some 150,000 clones, with about 80% observed a single time. The data were taken from a study of cytomegalovirus exposure and HLA in healthy donors. V was clipped by 0 bases and J by 0 bases, with 7 bases between them. CDR3 size: 14 residues. Germline V gene data show CDR1 as SGHRS and CDR2 as YFSETQ. This chain uses TRBV5-1 with TRBJ2-7; D gene uncertain. Sequenced: PBMCs. The TCR comes from a man aged 30 to 39 in good health and CMV-seronegative. The CDR3 spells CASSLGRISYEQYF. The CDR3 nucleotides are TGCGCCAGCAGCTTGGGCAGGATCTCCTACGAGCAGTACTTC.